The 14 T cell receptor beta chains reported below all come from one sample, sequenced in a study of blood T cell repertoires in COVID-19. Generated by immunoSEQ multiplex PCR, the TCRdb table keeps only in-frame clones and is missing some. The sample yields approximately 160,000 clones, 75% to 90% seen once. Sequences were obtained from peripheral blood. These receptors were collected from a human donor in a cohort sampled during active COVID-19.

This clone appeared a few times. The CDR3 here is CASSPIGRQGAIYNEQFF. CDR3 bases: TGTGCCAGTAGTCCAATCGGGAGGCAGGGGGCGATATACAATGAGCAGTTCTTC. The chain is built from TRBV19 and TRBJ2-1, with D perhaps TRBD1 (8 bases). The CDR3 has 18 residues. V shed 5 bases and J shed 4 bases, with 24 bases lying between them. Germline-derived CDR1 and CDR2 are LNHDA and SQIVND (reference sequence).

This sequence joins TRBV5-4 and TRBJ2-3; 9 bases are a match to TRBD2. The CDR3 is 14 amino acids. Germline CDR1 and CDR2: SGHNT and YYREEE (reference sequence). V shed 4 bases and J 8 bases; nucleotides not matched to a gene: 8. The CDR3 reads CASSLYGLAPTQYF. As DNA, the CDR3 is TGTGCCAGCAGCCTGTATGGACTAGCGCCTACGCAGTATTTT.

In DNA, the CDR3 is TGTGCCAGCAGCCAGAGACAGGGGGCTGGCACTGAAGCTTTCTTT. This gives the protein CASSQRQGAGTEAFF. J is TRBJ1-1 and V is TRBV28; 10 bases line up with TRBD1. Looked up from germline, CDR1 is MDHEN and CDR2 is SYDVKM. This CDR3 has 15 amino acids. With V trimmed by 6 bases and J by 4 bases, 8 bases remained unmatched.

The chain couples TRBV4-1 to TRBJ2-1; a weak D match, TRBD2 (5 bases). The V gene's germline CDR1 is MGHRA and CDR2 YSYEKL. The V gene lost 1 base and the J gene lost 9 bases, with 13 bases spanning the gap. The length of the CDR3 is 14 residues. The CDR3 region is CASSQVGLPSEQFF. The CDR3 nucleotides read TGCGCCAGCAGCCAAGTCGGACTCCCATCTGAGCAGTTCTTC.

The table lists this clone with a count of one. The chain links TRBV6-2 or TRBV6-3 to TRBJ2-7; tentative D call: TRBD1 (5 bases). This CDR3 is 15 amino acids long. V was clipped by 6 bases and J by 0 bases, with 15 bases between them. The germline CDR1 and CDR2 sequences are MNHEY and SVGEGT. In DNA form, the CDR3 reads TGTGCCAGCAGCTCTAGGGCCAGGGTCTCCTACGAGCAGTACTTC. Translated: CASSSRARVSYEQYF.

With respect to this clone: Mismatch with germline at one junction end may stem from a read error. V gene TRBV7-2 combines with J gene TRBJ2-7; TRBD2 aligns across 16 bases. Germline CDR1 and CDR2: SGHTA and FQGNSA. The CDR3 runs to 14 residues. The CDR3 loop is CASSLTMGLAGGRF. DNA for the CDR3: TGTGCCAGCAGCTTAACCATGGGACTAGCGGGGGGGAGATTC.

This chain connects TRBV5-5 to TRBJ2-5; 11 bases are shared with TRBD1. Germline-derived CDR1 and CDR2 are SGHKS and YYEKEE (reference sequence). The trim removed 3 bases at V and 4 bases at J, leaving 2 bases unmatched. This CDR3 region has 14 residues. The CDR3 is CASSSGTGGETQYF. Here the CDR3 DNA reads TGTGCCAGCAGCTCCGGGACAGGGGGAGAGACCCAGTACTTC.

V is TRBV10-2 and J is TRBJ2-7; 8 nucleotides agree with TRBD1. Germline V gene sequence: CDR1 WSHSY, CDR2 SAAADI. The CDR3 is 13 amino acids. J gave up 4 bases and V 10 bases, and 9 bases lay outside the gene matches. This CDR3 is CAIQTRDRYEQYF. The CDR3 coding sequence is TGCGCCATCCAAACCCGGGACAGGTACGAGCAGTACTTC.

This clone was counted only a few times. J is TRBJ1-1 and V is TRBV12-3 or TRBV12-4; 9 nucleotides line up with TRBD1. The CDR3 consists of 13 residues. V dropped 5 bases and J dropped 3; count of bases not matched to a gene: 1. The CDR3 here is CASSRDRDTEAFF. As DNA, the CDR3 is TGTGCCAGCAGTCGGGACAGGGACACTGAAGCTTTCTTT.

This sequence joins TRBV9 and TRBJ2-7; 7 bases are a match to TRBD1. Germline CDR1 SGDLS, CDR2 YYNGEE. After removal of 4 bases from V and 3 bases from J, the junction contained 13 bases not matched to a gene. The CDR3 spans 16 residues. The CDR3 coding sequence is TGTGCCAGCAGCCCTTCTCCAGGGGGTGTGGACTACGAGCAGTACTTC. It specifies CASSPSPGGVDYEQYF.

The rearrangement joins TRBV6-2 or TRBV6-3 to TRBJ1-5; D gene uncertain. V shed 3 bases and J shed 7 bases, with 13 bases lying between them. The CDR3 consists of 14 residues. Germline lookup yields CDR1 MNHEY and CDR2 SVGEGT. This chain's CDR3 is CASSYAGYAQPQHF. The CDR3 DNA is TGTGCCAGCAGTTATGCGGGATACGCGCAGCCCCAGCATTTT.

The V gene is TRBV10-1, the J gene TRBJ1-1; D gene ambiguous. The CDR3 is made up of 13 amino acids. V was pared by 6 bases and J by 4 bases, with 12 bases between. Germline-derived CDR1 and CDR2 are WNHNN and SYGVQD (reference sequence). CDR3 region: CASSYPGSTEAFF. The CDR3 DNA is TGCGCCAGCAGCTACCCCGGGAGCACTGAAGCTTTCTTT.

The genes are TRBV7-9 and TRBJ2-3, with 7 bases lining up with TRBD1. The CDR3 has 15 residues. Germline V gene data show CDR1 as SEHNR and CDR2 as FQNEAQ (reference sequence). V was clipped by 5 bases and J by 5 bases; unmatched bases: 10. The CDR3 nucleotides read TGTGCCAGCAGCATCTCGACGACAGGGCGAGATACGCAGTATTTT. Protein sequence: CASSISTTGRDTQYF. Full variable domain (missing parts from reference TRBV7-9 and TRBJ2-3): DTGVSQNPRHKITKRGQNVTFRCDPISEHNRLYWYRQTLGQGPEFLTYFQNEAQLEKSRLLSDRFSAERPKGSFSTLEIQRTEQGDSAMYLCASSISTTGRDTQYFGPGTRLTVL.

V usage is TRBV13 and J usage is TRBJ2-3; D is possibly TRBD2 (6 bases). There are 15 residues in the CDR3. CDR1 is PRHDT, CDR2 FYEKMQ, per germline (reference sequence). The germline V and J ends were trimmed by 5 bases and 4 bases, with 16 bases remaining between them. CDR3 DNA: TGTGCCAGCAGCCCCGTCCCGGGACTTTCAGATACGCAGTATTTT. Translated: CASSPVPGLSDTQYF.